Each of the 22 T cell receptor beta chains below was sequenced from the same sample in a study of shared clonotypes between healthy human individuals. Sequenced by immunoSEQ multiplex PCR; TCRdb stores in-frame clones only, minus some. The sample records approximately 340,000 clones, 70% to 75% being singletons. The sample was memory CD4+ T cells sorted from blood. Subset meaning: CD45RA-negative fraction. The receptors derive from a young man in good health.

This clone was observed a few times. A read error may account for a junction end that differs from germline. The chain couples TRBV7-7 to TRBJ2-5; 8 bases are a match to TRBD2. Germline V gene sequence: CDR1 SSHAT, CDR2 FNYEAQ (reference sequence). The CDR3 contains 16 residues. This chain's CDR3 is CASTFGGPGGGETQYF. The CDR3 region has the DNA TGTGCTAGCACCTTCGGAGGACCCGGGGGGGGAGAGACCCAGTACTTC.

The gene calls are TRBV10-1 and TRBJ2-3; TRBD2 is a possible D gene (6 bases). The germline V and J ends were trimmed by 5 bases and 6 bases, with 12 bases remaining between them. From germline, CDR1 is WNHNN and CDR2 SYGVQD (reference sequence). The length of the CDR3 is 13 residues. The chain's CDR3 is CASSWDFGDTQYF. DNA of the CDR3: TGCGCCAGCAGTTGGGACTTCGGGGATACGCAGTATTTT.

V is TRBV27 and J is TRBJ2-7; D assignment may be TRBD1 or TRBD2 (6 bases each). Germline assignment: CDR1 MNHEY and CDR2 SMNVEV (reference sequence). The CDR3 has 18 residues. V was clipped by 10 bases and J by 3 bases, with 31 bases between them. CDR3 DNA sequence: TGTGCCATAACCCCGCGGGGTCTTATAGGGGGGTTTCACTACGAGCAGTACTTC. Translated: CAITPRGLIGGFHYEQYF.

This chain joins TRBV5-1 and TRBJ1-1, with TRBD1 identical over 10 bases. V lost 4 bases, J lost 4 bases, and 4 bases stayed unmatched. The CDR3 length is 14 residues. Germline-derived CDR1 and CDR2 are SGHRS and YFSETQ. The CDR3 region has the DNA TGCGCCAGCAGCCACGGACAGGGGGTCACTGAAGCTTTCTTT. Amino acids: CASSHGQGVTEAFF.

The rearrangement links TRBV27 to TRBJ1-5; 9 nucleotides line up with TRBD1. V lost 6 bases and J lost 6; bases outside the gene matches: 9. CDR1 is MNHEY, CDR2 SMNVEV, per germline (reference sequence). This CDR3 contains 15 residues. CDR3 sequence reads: CASSVGTGRGQPQHF. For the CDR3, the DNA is TGTGCCAGCAGCGTCGGGACAGGGAGGGGTCAGCCCCAGCATTTT.

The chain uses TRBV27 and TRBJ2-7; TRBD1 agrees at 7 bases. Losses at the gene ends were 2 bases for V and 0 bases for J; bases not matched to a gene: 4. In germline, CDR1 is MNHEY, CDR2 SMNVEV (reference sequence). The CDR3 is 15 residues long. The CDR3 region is CASSLLTGSSYEQYF. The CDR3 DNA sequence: TGTGCCAGCAGTTTACTGACAGGGAGCTCCTACGAGCAGTACTTC.

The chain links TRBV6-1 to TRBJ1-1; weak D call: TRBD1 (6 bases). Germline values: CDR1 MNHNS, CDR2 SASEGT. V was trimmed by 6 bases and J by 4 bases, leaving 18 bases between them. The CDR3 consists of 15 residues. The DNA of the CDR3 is TGTGCCAGCAGCGTAGCGTCAGGGGAGGGCACTGAAGCTTTCTTT. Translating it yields CASSVASGEGTEAFF.

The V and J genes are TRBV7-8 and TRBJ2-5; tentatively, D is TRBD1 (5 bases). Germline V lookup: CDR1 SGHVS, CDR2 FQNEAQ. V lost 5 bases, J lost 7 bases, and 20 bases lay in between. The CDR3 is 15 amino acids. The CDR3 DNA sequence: TGTGCCAGCAGCCCCACGAATGGGGCCGTGGGGACCCAGTACTTC. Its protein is CASSPTNGAVGTQYF.

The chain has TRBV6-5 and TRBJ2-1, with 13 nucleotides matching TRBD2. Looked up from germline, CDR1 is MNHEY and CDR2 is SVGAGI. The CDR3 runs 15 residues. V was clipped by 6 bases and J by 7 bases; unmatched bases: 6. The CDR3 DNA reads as TGTGCCAGCAGACCACGGACTAGCGGGAGAAATGAGCAGTTCTTC. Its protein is CASRPRTSGRNEQFF.

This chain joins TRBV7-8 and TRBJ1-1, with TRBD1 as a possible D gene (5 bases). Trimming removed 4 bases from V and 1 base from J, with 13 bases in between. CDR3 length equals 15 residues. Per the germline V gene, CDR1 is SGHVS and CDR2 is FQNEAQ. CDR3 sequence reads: CASSSLKGKNTEAFF. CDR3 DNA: TGTGCCAGCAGCTCCTTAAAGGGGAAGAACACTGAAGCTTTCTTT.

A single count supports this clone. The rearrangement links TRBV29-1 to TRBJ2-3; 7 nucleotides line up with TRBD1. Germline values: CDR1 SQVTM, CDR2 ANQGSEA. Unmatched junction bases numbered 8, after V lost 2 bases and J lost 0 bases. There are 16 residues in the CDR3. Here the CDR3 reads CSVEPQGTSSTDTQYF. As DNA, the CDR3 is TGCAGCGTTGAACCACAGGGGACCTCTAGCACAGATACGCAGTATTTT.

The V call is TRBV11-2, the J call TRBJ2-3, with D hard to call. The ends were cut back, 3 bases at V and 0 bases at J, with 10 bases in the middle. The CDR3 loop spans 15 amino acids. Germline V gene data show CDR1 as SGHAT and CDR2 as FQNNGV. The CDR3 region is CASSLAGSSTDTQYF. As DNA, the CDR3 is TGTGCCAGCAGCTTGGCAGGTTCTAGCACAGATACGCAGTATTTT.

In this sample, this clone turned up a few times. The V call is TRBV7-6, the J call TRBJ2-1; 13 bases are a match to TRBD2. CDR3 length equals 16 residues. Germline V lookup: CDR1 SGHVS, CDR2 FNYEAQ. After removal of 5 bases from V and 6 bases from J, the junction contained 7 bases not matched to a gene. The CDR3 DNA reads TGTGCCAGCAGCCCAGGGACTAGCGGGACCCTCAATGAGCAGTTCTTC. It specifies CASSPGTSGTLNEQFF.

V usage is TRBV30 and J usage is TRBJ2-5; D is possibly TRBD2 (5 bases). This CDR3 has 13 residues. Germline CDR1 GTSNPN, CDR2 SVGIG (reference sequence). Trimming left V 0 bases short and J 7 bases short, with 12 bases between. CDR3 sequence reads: CAWSVLGSGTQYF. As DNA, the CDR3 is TGTGCCTGGAGTGTACTGGGGAGCGGGACCCAGTACTTC.

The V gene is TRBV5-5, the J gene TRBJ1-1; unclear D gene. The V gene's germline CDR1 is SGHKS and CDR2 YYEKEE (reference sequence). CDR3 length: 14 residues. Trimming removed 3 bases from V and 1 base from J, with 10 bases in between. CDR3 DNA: TGTGCCAGCAGCTCCTACACTACGAACACTGAAGCTTTCTTT. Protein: CASSSYTTNTEAFF.

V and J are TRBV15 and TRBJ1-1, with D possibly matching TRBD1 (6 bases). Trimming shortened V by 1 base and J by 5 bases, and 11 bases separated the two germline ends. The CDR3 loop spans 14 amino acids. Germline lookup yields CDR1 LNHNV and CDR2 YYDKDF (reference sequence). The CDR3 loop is CATSRVQGRTEAFF. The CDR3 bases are TGTGCCACCAGCAGAGTGCAGGGGCGAACTGAAGCTTTCTTT. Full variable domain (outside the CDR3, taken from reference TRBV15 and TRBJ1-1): DAMVIQNPRYQVTQFGKPVTLSCSQTLNHNVMYWYQQKSSQAPKLLFHYYDKDFNNEADTPDNFQSRRPNTSFCFLDIRSPGLGDTAMYLCATSRVQGRTEAFFGQGTRLTVV.

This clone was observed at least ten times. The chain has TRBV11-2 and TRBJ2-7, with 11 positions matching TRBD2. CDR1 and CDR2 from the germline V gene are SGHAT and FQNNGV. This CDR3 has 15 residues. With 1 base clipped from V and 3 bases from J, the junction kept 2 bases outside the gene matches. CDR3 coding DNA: TGTGCCAGCAGCTTAGTGCTAGCGGGAGGCTACGAGCAGTACTTC. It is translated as CASSLVLAGGYEQYF.

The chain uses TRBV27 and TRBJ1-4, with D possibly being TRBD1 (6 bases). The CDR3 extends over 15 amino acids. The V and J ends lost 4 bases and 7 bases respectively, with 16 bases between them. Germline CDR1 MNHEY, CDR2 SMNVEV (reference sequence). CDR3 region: CASSYLGTSSEKLFF. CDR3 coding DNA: TGTGCCAGCAGTTACCTCGGGACAAGTAGTGAAAAACTGTTTTTT.

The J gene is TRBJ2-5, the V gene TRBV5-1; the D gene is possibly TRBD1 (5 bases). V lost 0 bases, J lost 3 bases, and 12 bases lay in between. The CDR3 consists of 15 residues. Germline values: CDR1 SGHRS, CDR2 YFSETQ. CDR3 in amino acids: CASSLAPIGEETQYF. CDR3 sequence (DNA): TGCGCCAGCAGCTTGGCCCCCATAGGGGAAGAGACCCAGTACTTC.

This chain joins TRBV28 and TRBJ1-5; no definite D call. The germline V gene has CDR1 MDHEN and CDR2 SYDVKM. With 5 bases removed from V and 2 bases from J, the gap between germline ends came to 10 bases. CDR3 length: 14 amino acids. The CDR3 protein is CASSGFAGNQPQHF. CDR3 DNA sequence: TGTGCCAGCAGTGGGTTTGCTGGCAATCAGCCCCAGCATTTT.

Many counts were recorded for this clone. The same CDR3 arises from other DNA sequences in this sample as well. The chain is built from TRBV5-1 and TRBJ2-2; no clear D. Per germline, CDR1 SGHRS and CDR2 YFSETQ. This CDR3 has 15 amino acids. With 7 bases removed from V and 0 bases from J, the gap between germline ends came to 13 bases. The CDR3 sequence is CASGEQTTNTGELFF. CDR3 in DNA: TGCGCCAGCGGCGAACAGACAACGAACACCGGGGAGCTGTTTTTT.

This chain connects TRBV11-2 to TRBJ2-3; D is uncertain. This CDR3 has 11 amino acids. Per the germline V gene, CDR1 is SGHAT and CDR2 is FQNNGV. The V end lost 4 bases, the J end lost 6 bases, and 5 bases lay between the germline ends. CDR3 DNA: TGTGCCAGCAGCTCCCGGGATACGCAGTATTTT. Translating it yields CASSSRDTQYF.